A single T cell receptor beta chain is shown here with its context. What it recognizes is unknown. The data are from a study of post-analysis software for immune sequencing data. Looking at the study overall: Both relapsing-remitting and secondary progressive multiple sclerosis featured among the disease courses, as did progressive-relapsing multiple sclerosis. Study-wide findings and caveats: With F measure, samples from one preparation batch clustered together strongly. Comparison of patients with controls showed about 5 TRBV segments more frequent in patients, TRBV5-6, TRBV5-1 and TRBV20-1 among them.

Unique-molecular-identifier-tagged TCR beta cDNA libraries were used. MiXCR was run by TCRdb on the PCR reads, yielding one entry per CDR3 protein. This table has about 560,000 distinct CDR3 sequences, roughly 46% appearing once. The CDR3 spans 10 residues. The V gene lost 4 bases and the J gene lost 10 bases, with 8 bases spanning the gap. Germline V lookup: CDR1 SQVTM, CDR2 ANQGSEA. This receptor was obtained from a girl aged 10 to 17 with multiple sclerosis. The sample consisted of blood. The V call is TRBV29-1, the J call TRBJ2-1, with D perhaps TRBD1 (5 bases). CDR3 sequence reads: CSVAWTEQFF. CDR3 nucleotide sequence: TGCAGCGTTGCCTGGACAGAGCAGTTCTTC.